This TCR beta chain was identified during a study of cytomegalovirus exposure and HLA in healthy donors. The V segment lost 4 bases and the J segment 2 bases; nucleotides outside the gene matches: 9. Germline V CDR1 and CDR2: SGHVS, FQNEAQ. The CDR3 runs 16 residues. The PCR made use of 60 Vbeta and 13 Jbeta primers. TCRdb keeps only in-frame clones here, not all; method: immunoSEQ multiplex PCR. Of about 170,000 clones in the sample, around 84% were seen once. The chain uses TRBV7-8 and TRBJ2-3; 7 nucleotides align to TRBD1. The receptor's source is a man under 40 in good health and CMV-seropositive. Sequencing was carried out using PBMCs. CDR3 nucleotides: TGTGCCAGCAGCTCCCGGACAGGCGTAAACACAGATACGCAGTATTTT. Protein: CASSSRTGVNTDTQYF.